This note documents a single TCR beta chain sequence. Its antigen is unidentified. Clones were sequenced by immunoSEQ multiplex PCR, and TCRdb holds only the in-frame ones, with some missing. The table has 800,000 to 1,200,000 clones, about four fifths seen once; the top ten hold about 0.52%. The record originates from a study of shared clonotypes between healthy human individuals. Each of the donors was a healthy adult who was HIV-negative and had not had a recent acute infection or vaccination. Overall study results and limits: It was only blood that was sampled, and tissue repertoires likely differ. Clonotypes not shared had lower generation probabilities than those common to all four donors.

This TCR came from a man aged 18 to 29 in good health. Some clones in this sample may be carry-over from other donors' samples. Input material: memory CD4+ T cells from PBMCs. Specified subset: CD45RA-negative fraction.

The CDR3 DNA sequence: TGTGCCAGCAGCCCGGGGACTAAAGAGACCCAGTACTTC. It translates to CASSPGTKETQYF. The chain employs TRBV7-2 and TRBJ2-5, with 7 nucleotides matching TRBD2. Germline CDR1 is SGHTA and CDR2 is FQGNSA. Unmatched junction bases numbered 3, after V lost 5 bases and J lost 3 bases. The CDR3 runs 13 residues.